The rows below give T cell receptor beta chains drawn from one sample of a study of monozygotic twins with inflammatory bowel disease. No DNA is given; TCRdb re-called the 5' RACE reads and lists each CDR3 protein once. Its clone listing holds over 150,000 distinct CDR3 sequences. Sequenced material: blood. The receptors shown here come from a human donor with ulcerative colitis or Crohn's disease, or a healthy co-twin of an affected twin (not recorded which). Each CDR3 is given with its conserved first and last residue.

>TRBV5-1|TRBJ2-1|14
CASSLQGSYNEQFF
>TRBV7-2|TRBJ2-7|15
CASSFRTGDSYEQYF
>TRBV20-1|TRBJ2-1|16
CSARSLGGWYTNEQFF
>TRBV6-2/TRBV6-3|TRBJ2-7|12
CASSYYGGRGYF
>TRBV12-3/TRBV12-4|TRBJ2-5|14
CASSPSRDQETQYF
>TRBV12-3/TRBV12-4|TRBJ1-2|15
CASSFGTRANYGYTF
>TRBV18|TRBJ2-5|16
CASSPQTSGGLETQYF
>TRBV5-4|TRBJ2-5|13
CASSLLQQETQYF
>TRBV5-6|TRBJ1-1|14
CASSLGGAFTEAFF
>TRBV5-6|TRBJ2-7|16
CASSPQGQVNSYEQYF
>TRBV10-3|TRBJ1-1|16
CAISESLTVSNTEAFF
>TRBV12-3/TRBV12-4|TRBJ1-1|13
CASSPGQALPSFF
>TRBV7-9|TRBJ2-5|13
CAGQTSGGETQYF
>TRBV7-9|TRBJ1-5|16
CASTPWDGNSNQPQHF
>TRBV5-1|TRBJ2-1|16
CASSLAGGARINEQFF
>TRBV12-3/TRBV12-4|TRBJ2-2|13
CASRWWDTGELFF
>TRBV5-4|TRBJ2-1|13
CASRWGEANEQFF
>TRBV5-1|TRBJ1-6|14
CASSLEAGASPLHF
>TRBV11-3|TRBJ2-1|12
CASSRIRNEQFF
>TRBV10-3|TRBJ2-7|14
CAISESSGPYEQYF
>TRBV19|TRBJ2-7|14
CASSRSERSYEQYF
>TRBV20-1|TRBJ1-6|15
CSAPSESSYNSPLHF
>TRBV7-9|TRBJ1-5|14
CASSKSNSNQPQHF
>TRBV7-3|TRBJ2-1|14
CASSLGGGNNEQFF
>TRBV20-1|TRBJ2-5|14
CSAGKAGGPVTQYF